The 28 T cell receptor beta chains below were found in one sample sequenced in a study of CD8+CD57+ T cells in acquired aplastic anemia. CDR3 and TCR beta VDJ profiling relied on a genomic DNA template. A single record per CDR3 protein comes from TCRdb applying MiXCR to the reads. This sample has a few hundred thousand distinct CDR3 sequences, with roughly 50% found just once. The source material was sorted CD4+, CD8+, or CD8+CD57+ T cells (not recorded which) from PBMCs. All receptors come from a human donor with severe aplastic anemia or a healthy control (not recorded which).

This clonotype was counted many times. The chain recombines TRBV10-3 with TRBJ2-7; TRBD2 aligns across 13 bases. Germline V gene sequence: CDR1 ENHRY, CDR2 SYGVKD. Unmatched junction bases numbered 0, after V lost 5 bases and J lost 2 bases. The CDR3 sequence is 14 residues long. In nucleotides, the CDR3 is TGTGCCATCAGTACTAGCGGGGGGGCCTACGAGCAGTACTTC. Translation: CAISTSGGAYEQYF.

Of note for this clonotype: This is likely a read error, given that the CDR3 carries no conserved phenylalanine or tryptophan at its end. The DNA is omitted, as the CDR3 cannot be located on it reliably, and the CDR3 follows TCRdb's listing. The chain couples TRBV19 to TRBJ1-2; the table's D gene call, TRBD1, was not cross checked with the DNA. Germline V gene lookup returns CDR1 LNHDA and CDR2 SQIVND (reference sequence). The CDR3 has 14 residues if both end residues are counted. This CDR3 reads CASSLTPPQERHTL.

The chain uses TRBV7-2 and TRBJ2-1, with D possibly being TRBD2 (6 bases). V was cut by 5 bases and J by 5 bases, with 13 bases left in between. The germline gives CDR1 SGHTA, CDR2 FQGNSA. The CDR3 loop spans 14 amino acids. The CDR3 region is CASSRRRENNEQFF. CDR3 nucleotides: TGTGCCAGCAGCCGACGCCGGGAGAACAATGAGCAGTTCTTC.

The chain combines TRBV7-9 with TRBJ2-3, with D unresolved. This CDR3 has 14 amino acids. Germline V gene lookup returns CDR1 SEHNR and CDR2 FQNEAQ (reference sequence). V gave up 2 bases and J gave up 4 bases, with 10 bases separating them. The CDR3 coding sequence is TGTGCCAGCAGCTTATGGTTAGCCCCAGATACGCAGTATTTT. The encoded protein is CASSLWLAPDTQYF.

The chain joins TRBV7-8 to TRBJ2-7; 11 positions match TRBD2. J lost 3 bases, V lost 4 bases, and 20 bases had no gene match. CDR1 is SGHVS and CDR2 is FQNEAQ in the germline V gene. The CDR3 has 20 residues. CDR3: CASSSLTGLAAKTRYYEQYF. In DNA form, the CDR3 reads TGTGCCAGCAGCTCGCTGACGGGACTAGCGGCGAAAACTCGATACTACGAGCAGTACTTC.

V is TRBV27 and J is TRBJ2-3; D uncertain. This CDR3 is 14 amino acids long. With 3 bases removed from V and 7 bases from J, the gap between germline ends came to 14 bases. The germline V gene has CDR1 MNHEY and CDR2 SMNVEV (reference sequence). CDR3 bases: TGTGCCAGCAGTTTTGTAGACGGAACGAATACGCAGTATTTT. This gives the protein CASSFVDGTNTQYF.

This clonotype was counted only a few times. The chain combines TRBV27 with TRBJ1-4, with 7 bases fitting TRBD1. CDR1 is MNHEY, CDR2 SMNVEV, per germline (reference sequence). The trim removed 6 bases at V and 0 bases at J, leaving 7 bases unmatched. This CDR3 has 16 amino acids. The CDR3 loop is CASRPRQGATNEKLFF. CDR3 DNA sequence: TGTGCCAGCAGACCGAGACAGGGAGCAACTAATGAAAAACTGTTTTTT.

This clonotype was detected a few times. The chain uses TRBV7-2 and TRBJ1-2, with TRBD1 matching 9 bases. Per germline, CDR1 SGHTA and CDR2 FQGNSA. V shed 5 bases, J shed 11 bases, and the junction held 12 bases outside the gene matches. The CDR3 totals 14 residues. This CDR3 reads CASSTPLPGQGYTF. In DNA form, the CDR3 reads TGTGCCAGCAGCACCCCCCTCCCGGGACAGGGTTACACCTTC.

V is TRBV29-1 and J is TRBJ1-1; a possible D gene is TRBD1 (5 bases). This CDR3 comprises 13 residues. Trimming shortened V by 3 bases and J by 0 bases, and 8 bases separated the two germline ends. The V gene's germline CDR1 is SQVTM and CDR2 ANQGSEA. The DNA for the CDR3 is TGCAGCGTTGATGGGGGAGTGAACACTGAAGCTTTCTTT. Protein: CSVDGGVNTEAFF.

This clonotype was observed a handful of times. The V gene is TRBV9, the J gene TRBJ1-4; 8 bases fit TRBD1. CDR3 size: 18 residues. The V segment lost 7 bases and the J segment 3 bases; nucleotides outside the gene matches: 17. Germline V gene data show CDR1 as SGDLS and CDR2 as YYNGEE. Written as DNA, the CDR3 is TGTGCCAGCTCAGGGGCGACAGGGGACTGGCGATCTAATGAAAAACTGTTTTTT. Protein: CASSGATGDWRSNEKLFF.

Ten or more counts support this clonotype. The chain couples TRBV12-3 or TRBV12-4 to TRBJ2-3; D remains ambiguous. The CDR3 runs to 12 residues. The V end was cut by 0 bases, the J end by 5 bases, with 3 bases between. CDR3 in amino acids: CASSLARDTQYF. Written as DNA, the CDR3 is TGTGCCAGCAGTTTAGCACGAGATACGCAGTATTTT.

The V call is TRBV20-1, the J call TRBJ2-3; D is perhaps TRBD2 (5 bases). Trimming cost V 0 bases and J 9 bases, with 19 bases left between them. The CDR3 is made up of 15 amino acids. Germline CDR1 reads DFQATT; CDR2 reads SNEGSKA (reference sequence). CDR3 DNA sequence: TGCAGTGCTAGAGATAGGGCCGCTCGGGGAAGGACGCAGTATTTT. Translating it yields CSARDRAARGRTQYF.

This clonotype occurred many times. The J gene is TRBJ1-2, the V gene TRBV12-3 or TRBV12-4; 8 bases fit TRBD1. The CDR3 covers 13 residues. The ends lost 3 bases at V and 5 bases at J; junction bases unmatched: 2. The CDR3 sequence is CASSLDRVYGYTF. CDR3 DNA sequence: TGTGCCAGCAGTTTGGACAGGGTGTATGGCTACACCTTC.

This clonotype occurred a few times. Being one base from a much bigger clone, this may be a read error. The chain joins TRBV5-1 to TRBJ2-2; 10 positions agree with TRBD2. This CDR3 comprises 19 residues. Per germline, CDR1 SGHRS and CDR2 YFSETQ. The DNA for the CDR3 is TGCGCCAGCGGCTTGGCTGTGGTAGCGGGGGGAACCGGAACCGGGGAGCTGTTTTTT. Amino acid sequence: CASGLAVVAGGTGTGELFF. Full variable domain (rest looked up from reference TRBV5-1 and TRBJ2-2): KAGVTQTPRYLIKTRGQQVTLSCSPISGHRSVSWYQQTPGQGLQFLFEYFSETQRNKGNFPGRFSGRQFSNSRSEMNVSTLELGDSALYLCASGLAVVAGGTGTGELFFGEGSRLTVL.

The chain employs TRBV7-9 and TRBJ2-7, with a possible D match to TRBD2 (6 bases). The CDR3 contains 14 residues. V lost 1 base, J lost 7 bases, and 14 bases lay in between. CDR1 is SEHNR, CDR2 FQNEAQ, per germline (reference sequence). CDR3 amino acids: CASSLGGDPREQYF. The CDR3 DNA is TGTGCCAGCAGCTTAGGGGGGGATCCTCGGGAGCAGTACTTC.

This clonotype occurred many times. V and J are TRBV19 and TRBJ1-5, with D perhaps matching TRBD1 (6 bases). Between the trimmed V and J ends, which lost 4 bases and 2 bases, there was a span of 15 bases. Germline CDR1 LNHDA, CDR2 SQIVND (reference sequence). The CDR3 loop spans 16 amino acids. The CDR3 DNA is TGTGCCAGTAGTACCCCCGGGGGGCATGGCAATCAGCCCCAGCATTTT. It translates to CASSTPGGHGNQPQHF.

The chain recombines TRBV5-1 with TRBJ2-2; TRBD1 agrees at 8 bases. Germline lookup yields CDR1 SGHRS and CDR2 YFSETQ. The CDR3 contains 14 residues. The V and J ends lost 4 bases and 5 bases, in that order; junction bases with no gene match: 4. The CDR3 region has the DNA TGCGCCAGCAGCGCCGGACAGGGTACCGGGGAGCTGTTTTTT. Residues: CASSAGQGTGELFF.

This clonotype was seen many times. This chain uses TRBV2 with TRBJ1-6; D is ambiguous. This CDR3 is 14 amino acids long. Germline CDR1 and CDR2: SNHLY and FYNNEI. The V end was cut by 6 bases, the J end by 5 bases, with 11 bases between. The CDR3: CASRSGRDNSPLHF. Written as DNA, the CDR3 is TGTGCCAGCAGATCGGGGAGAGATAATTCACCCCTCCACTTT.

This clonotype was picked up many times. V gene TRBV30 combines with J gene TRBJ1-6, with D tentatively TRBD1 (5 bases). Trimming pared 0 bases from V and 9 bases from J, leaving 18 bases between. CDR1 is GTSNPN and CDR2 is SVGIG in the germline V gene (reference sequence). This CDR3 region has 16 residues. The DNA of the CDR3 is TGTGCCTGGAGTGTACGAGGTCGGGCGAGGGGTTCACCCCTCCACTTT. It encodes CAWSVRGRARGSPLHF.

The rearrangement joins TRBV10-3 to TRBJ1-2, with 8 positions matching TRBD1. Per germline, CDR1 ENHRY and CDR2 SYGVKD. V shed 7 bases, J shed 2 bases, and the junction held 6 bases outside the gene matches. The length of the CDR3 is 14 residues. The DNA for the CDR3 is TGTGCCATCACTCCGGACAGGGACAACTATGGCTACACCTTC. Translating gives CAITPDRDNYGYTF.

This clonotype has more than one count but fewer than ten. The chain joins TRBV4-2 to TRBJ1-1; D is unclear. The CDR3 has 15 residues. V was clipped by 7 bases and J by 0 bases, with 15 bases between them. Germline V gives CDR1 LGHNA, CDR2 YNFKEQ. The CDR3 sequence is CASTPVPNMNTEAFF. The CDR3 DNA reads TGTGCCAGCACCCCTGTCCCTAATATGAACACTGAAGCTTTCTTT.

The chain carries TRBV7-2 and TRBJ2-7; D remains ambiguous. The germline CDR1 and CDR2 sequences are SGHTA and FQGNSA. This CDR3 region has 15 residues. Trimming shortened V by 4 bases and J by 6 bases, and 19 bases separated the two germline ends. The CDR3 sequence is CASSSTSSALLEQYF. CDR3 nucleotide sequence: TGTGCCAGCAGCTCAACATCCAGTGCCCTTCTCGAGCAGTACTTC.

The chain links TRBV20-1 to TRBJ2-7; 10 nucleotides match TRBD2. CDR1 is DFQATT and CDR2 is SNEGSKA in the germline V gene (reference sequence). V shed 6 bases, J shed 7 bases, and the junction held 9 bases outside the gene matches. This CDR3 spans 13 amino acids. The CDR3 loop reads CSAGGLAVGEQYF. In DNA form, the CDR3 reads TGCAGTGCAGGTGGACTAGCGGTGGGGGAGCAGTACTTC.

This clonotype was observed a handful of times. The V gene is TRBV7-9, the J gene TRBJ2-7, with 7 bases matching TRBD1. This CDR3 has 16 amino acids. Germline trimming cut 9 bases from V and 4 bases from J; bases unmatched to any gene: 18. Germline V gene data show CDR1 as SEHNR and CDR2 as FQNEAQ (reference sequence). The CDR3 here is CASSPHARTGGYEQYF. The CDR3 DNA is TGTGCCAGTAGCCCTCACGCCCGGACAGGTGGATACGAGCAGTACTTC.

V and J are TRBV25-1 and TRBJ2-5; 7 bases are shared with TRBD2. There are 16 residues in the CDR3. CDR1 MGHDK and CDR2 SYGVNS come from the germline V gene. Trimming took 1 base from V and 5 from J; bases not matched to a gene: 10. This CDR3 is CASSESVGGSGETQYF. The CDR3 nucleotides are TGTGCCAGCAGTGAATCCGTCGGCGGGAGTGGGGAGACCCAGTACTTC.

This clonotype was recorded many times. This rearrangement joins TRBV7-2 to TRBJ2-7, with D perhaps TRBD1 or TRBD2 (6 bases each). The V gene's germline CDR1 is SGHTA and CDR2 FQGNSA. The V and J ends lost 5 bases and 0 bases respectively, with 20 bases between them. The CDR3 is 17 residues long. Here the CDR3 DNA reads TGTGCCAGCAGCCCCCCAGCCCGGGGGCCCAGCTCCTACGAGCAGTACTTC. Translating it yields CASSPPARGPSSYEQYF.

As concerns this clonotype: Sequence at one end of the junction differs from germline and may be a read error. This sequence joins TRBV6-1 and TRBJ2-7; 9 nucleotides align to TRBD2. The CDR3 length is 14 residues. The germline V gene encodes CDR1 MNHNS and CDR2 SASEGT. CDR3 coding DNA: TGCGCCAGCGAGTCTAGCGGGGATTCCTACGAGCAGTACTTC. It translates to CASESSGDSYEQYF.

This clonotype has a count of ten or more. The conserved closing phenylalanine or tryptophan is absent in this CDR3, likely reflecting a read error. This chain connects TRBV19 to TRBJ1-6; weak D call: TRBD1 (5 bases). This CDR3 contains 14 residues. Trimming took off 5 bases at V and 10 bases at J, with 15 bases between the two ends. CDR1 is LNHDA, CDR2 SQIVND, per germline (reference sequence). CDR3 DNA: TGTGCCAGTAGTGGGGACCTGGCGGGGTCACCCCTCCACCTT. This translates into CASSGDLAGSPLHL.